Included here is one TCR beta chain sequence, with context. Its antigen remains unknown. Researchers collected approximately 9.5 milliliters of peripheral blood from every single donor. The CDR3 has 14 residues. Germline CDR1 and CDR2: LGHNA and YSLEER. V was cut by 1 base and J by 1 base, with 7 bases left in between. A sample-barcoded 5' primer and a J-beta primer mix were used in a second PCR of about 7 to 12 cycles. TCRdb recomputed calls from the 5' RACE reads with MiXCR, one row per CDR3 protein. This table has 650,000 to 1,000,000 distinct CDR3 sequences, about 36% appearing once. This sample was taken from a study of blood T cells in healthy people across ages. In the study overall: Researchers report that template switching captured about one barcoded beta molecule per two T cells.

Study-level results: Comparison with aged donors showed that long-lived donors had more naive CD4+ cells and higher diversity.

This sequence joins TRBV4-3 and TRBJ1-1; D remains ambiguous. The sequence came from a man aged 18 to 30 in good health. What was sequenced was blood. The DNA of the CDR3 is TGCGCCAGCAGCCAAGCGCAGAGGAACACTGAAGCTTTCTTT. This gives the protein CASSQAQRNTEAFF.